The next 12 T cell receptor beta chains were all read from a single sample in a study of blood T cell repertoires in COVID-19. Produced via immunoSEQ multiplex PCR; TCRdb's table is partial and in-frame only. This table has around 130,000 clones, 80% appearing once. The sequenced material came from peripheral blood. The receptor source for this set is a man aged 55 to 70 with active or convalescent COVID-19.

This rearrangement joins TRBV4-3 to TRBJ2-3; 8 bases fit TRBD2. J was trimmed by 0 bases and V by 1 base; bases with no gene match: 0. This CDR3 is built from 15 residues. The germline V gene has CDR1 LGHNA and CDR2 YSLEER. The CDR3 loop reads CASSQASGSTDTQYF. CDR3 coding DNA: TGCGCCAGCAGCCAAGCTAGCGGGAGCACAGATACGCAGTATTTT.

This clone occurred once. The chain recombines TRBV9 with TRBJ2-3; tentative D call: TRBD2 (6 bases). Trimming cost V 4 bases and J 4 bases, with 19 bases left between them. Germline CDR1 is SGDLS and CDR2 is YYNGEE. The CDR3 loop spans 16 amino acids. The CDR3 bases are TGTGCCAGCAGCTCAGTGGGGGGAGTTGGGTCAGATACGCAGTATTTT. Protein product: CASSSVGGVGSDTQYF.

The V gene is TRBV11-1, the J gene TRBJ1-2; 7 nucleotides align to TRBD1. V was clipped by 5 bases and J by 5 bases; unmatched bases: 8. This CDR3 has 14 amino acids. The germline gives CDR1 SGHAT, CDR2 FQDESV (reference sequence). The CDR3 DNA follows: TGTGCCAGCAGCACGCGACAGGGTAATTATGGCTACACCTTC. It yields the protein CASSTRQGNYGYTF.

This chain connects TRBV7-8 to TRBJ1-4, with D possibly being TRBD1 (6 bases). Germline V gene sequence: CDR1 SGHVS, CDR2 FQNEAQ. This CDR3 region has 14 residues. Trimming pared 2 bases from V and 8 bases from J, leaving 12 bases between. In nucleotides, the CDR3 is TGTGCCAGCAGCTTAAGACAGGTTGGGGAAAAACTGTTTTTT. Translation gives CASSLRQVGEKLFF.

This clone was recorded a few times. The V call is TRBV11-2, the J call TRBJ1-6, with D uncertain. The CDR3 contains 14 residues. Between the trimmed V and J ends, which lost 0 bases and 9 bases, there was a span of 9 bases. The V gene's germline CDR1 is SGHAT and CDR2 FQNNGV. CDR3 region: CASSLDLMISPLHF. The CDR3 coding sequence is TGTGCCAGCAGCTTAGATCTAATGATTTCACCCCTCCACTTT.

This clone has more than one count but fewer than ten. The rearrangement uses TRBV3-1 (or the pseudogene TRBV3-2) and TRBJ2-7, with 8 bases aligning to TRBD2. The CDR3 contains 15 residues. The V gene's germline CDR1 is LGHDT and CDR2 YNNKEL (reference sequence). Trimming took 3 bases from V and 2 from J; bases not matched to a gene: 6. CDR3 DNA: TGTGCCAGCAGCCAGCCGGGACTAGGGGCCTACGAGCAGTACTTC. Residues: CASSQPGLGAYEQYF.

This clone has only one observation. This rearrangement joins TRBV29-1 to TRBJ1-1; 9 positions match TRBD1. CDR3 length: 14 residues. V trimming: 5 bases; J trimming: 5 bases; junction bases outside the gene matches: 9. Per germline, CDR1 SQVTM and CDR2 ANQGSEA. CDR3 region: CSVYPGTGYTEAFF. The CDR3 DNA sequence: TGCAGCGTTTACCCCGGGACAGGGTATACTGAAGCTTTCTTT.

The table lists this clone with a count of one. This chain joins TRBV28 and TRBJ1-2; D not resolved. V lost 1 base and J lost 3, with 12 bases in between. This CDR3 contains 15 residues. Germline lookup yields CDR1 MDHEN and CDR2 SYDVKM. The CDR3 protein is CASSLLRLPHYGYTF. CDR3 sequence (DNA): TGTGCCAGCAGTTTATTGAGGCTACCCCACTATGGCTACACCTTC.

The genes are TRBV12-5 and TRBJ1-2, with 9 bases identical to TRBD1. Unmatched junction bases numbered 2, after V lost 1 base and J lost 8 bases. CDR1 is LGHNT and CDR2 is FRNRAP in the germline V gene. This CDR3 region has 13 residues. CDR3 sequence reads: CASGLDRGRGYTF. As DNA, the CDR3 is TGTGCTAGTGGTTTGGACAGGGGGCGAGGCTACACCTTC.

Many counts were recorded for this clone. DNA of the CDR3: TGTGCCAGCAGCTTGGGGACAGGGGGCTACGAGCAGTACTTC. Translating it yields CASSLGTGGYEQYF. V gene TRBV5-6 combines with J gene TRBJ2-7; 10 bases match TRBD1. From germline, CDR1 is SGHDT and CDR2 YYEEEE. CDR3 length: 14 amino acids. The V segment lost 0 bases and the J segment 3 bases; nucleotides outside the gene matches: 0.

This clone was counted only a few times. The chain recombines TRBV7-8 with TRBJ2-5; D may be TRBD2 (5 bases). The V gene lost 1 base and the J gene lost 3 bases, with 12 bases spanning the gap. The length of the CDR3 is 15 residues. Germline CDR1 SGHVS, CDR2 FQNEAQ. The CDR3 DNA reads as TGTGCCAGCAGCTTAGTTCTTCGGCGGGAAGAGACCCAGTACTTC. Protein product: CASSLVLRREETQYF.

This chain connects TRBV7-3 to TRBJ2-2; maybe TRBD1 (5 bases). The germline V and J ends were trimmed by 0 bases and 3 bases, with 8 bases remaining between them. CDR1 and CDR2 (germline): SGHTA, FQGTGA. The CDR3 has 15 residues. CDR3 region: CASSLTRVDTGELFF. For the CDR3, the DNA is TGTGCCAGCAGCTTAACCAGGGTTGACACCGGGGAGCTGTTTTTT.